The present entry profiles one T cell receptor (beta chain) with its context. The target antigen is unknown. This record comes from a study of blood T cells in healthy people across ages. Study-level findings and limits: Not knowing donor CMV status may have confounded expanded clonotype changes.

Donors each provided 9.5 to 10 milliliters of peripheral blood. A second PCR of 7 to 11 cycles used a sample-barcoded 5' primer and a J-beta primer mix. TCRdb independently ran MiXCR on the 5' RACE reads; one entry per CDR3 protein. This sample has roughly 1.9 million distinct CDR3 sequences, with around 40% found just once. This CDR3 is 15 amino acids long. CDR1 is MNHNY, CDR2 SVGAGI, per germline (reference sequence). V lost 7 bases, J lost 4 bases, and 8 bases stayed unmatched. The chain couples TRBV6-6 to TRBJ2-7; TRBD1 aligns across 12 bases. The TCR originated in a human donor in good health. Sequenced material: blood. CDR3 sequence: CASTNPGQGAYEQYF. The CDR3 DNA sequence: TGTGCCAGCACTAATCCGGGACAGGGGGCTTACGAGCAGTACTTC.